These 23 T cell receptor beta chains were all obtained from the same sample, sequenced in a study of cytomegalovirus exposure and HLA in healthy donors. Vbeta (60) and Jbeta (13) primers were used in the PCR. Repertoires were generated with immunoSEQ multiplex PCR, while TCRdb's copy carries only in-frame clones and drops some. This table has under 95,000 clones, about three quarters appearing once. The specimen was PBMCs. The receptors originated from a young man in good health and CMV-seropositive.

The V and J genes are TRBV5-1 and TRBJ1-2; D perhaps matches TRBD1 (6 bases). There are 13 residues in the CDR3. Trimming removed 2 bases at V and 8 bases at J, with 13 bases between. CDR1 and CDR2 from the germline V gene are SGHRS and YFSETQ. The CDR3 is CASSFQGQGGYTF. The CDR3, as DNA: TGCGCCAGCAGCTTTCAGGGGCAGGGGGGCTACACCTTC.

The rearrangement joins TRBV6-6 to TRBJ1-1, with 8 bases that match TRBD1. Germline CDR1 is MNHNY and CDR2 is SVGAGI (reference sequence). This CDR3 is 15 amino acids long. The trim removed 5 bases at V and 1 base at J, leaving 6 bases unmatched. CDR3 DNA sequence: TGTGCCAGCAGTGACAGGGGTCCTAAGAACACTGAAGCTTTCTTT. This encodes CASSDRGPKNTEAFF.

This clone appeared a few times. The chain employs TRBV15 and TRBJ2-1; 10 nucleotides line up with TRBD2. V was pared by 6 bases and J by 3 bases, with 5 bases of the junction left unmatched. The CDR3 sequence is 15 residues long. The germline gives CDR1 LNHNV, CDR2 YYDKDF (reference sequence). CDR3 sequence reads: CATSERTSGYNEQFF. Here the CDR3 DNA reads TGTGCCACCAGTGAGAGGACTAGCGGCTACAATGAGCAGTTCTTC.

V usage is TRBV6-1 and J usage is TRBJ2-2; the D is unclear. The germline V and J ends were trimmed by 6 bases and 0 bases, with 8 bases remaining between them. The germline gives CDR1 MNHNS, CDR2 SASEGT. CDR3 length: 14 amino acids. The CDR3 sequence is CASRATTNTGELFF. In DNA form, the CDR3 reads TGTGCCAGCAGAGCGACGACGAACACCGGGGAGCTGTTTTTT.

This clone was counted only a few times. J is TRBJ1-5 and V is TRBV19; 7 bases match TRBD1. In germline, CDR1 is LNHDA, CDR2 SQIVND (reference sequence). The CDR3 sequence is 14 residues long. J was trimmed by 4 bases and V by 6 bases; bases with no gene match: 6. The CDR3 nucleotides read TGTGCCAGTAGGCGGGGACAGCAAAATCAGCCCCAGCATTTT. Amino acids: CASRRGQQNQPQHF.

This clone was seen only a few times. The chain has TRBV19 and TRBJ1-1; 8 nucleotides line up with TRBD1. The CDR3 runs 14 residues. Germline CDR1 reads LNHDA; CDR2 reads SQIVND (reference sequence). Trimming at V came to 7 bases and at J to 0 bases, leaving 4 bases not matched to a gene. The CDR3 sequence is CASKGTGVNTEAFF. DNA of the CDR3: TGTGCCAGTAAGGGGACAGGCGTGAACACTGAAGCTTTCTTT.

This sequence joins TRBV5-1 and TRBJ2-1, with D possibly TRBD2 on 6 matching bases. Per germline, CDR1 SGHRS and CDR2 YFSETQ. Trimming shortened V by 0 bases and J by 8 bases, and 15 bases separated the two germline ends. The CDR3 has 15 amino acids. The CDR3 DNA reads TGCGCCAGCAGCTTGGGGGGGGTCCGGGTTCATGAGCAGTTCTTC. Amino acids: CASSLGGVRVHEQFF.

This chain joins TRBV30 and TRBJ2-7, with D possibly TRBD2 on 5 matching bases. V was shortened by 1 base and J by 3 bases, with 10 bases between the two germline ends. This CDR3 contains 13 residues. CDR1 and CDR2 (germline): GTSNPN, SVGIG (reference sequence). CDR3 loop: CAWSAQGSYEQYF. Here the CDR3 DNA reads TGTGCCTGGAGTGCCCAAGGGAGCTACGAGCAGTACTTC.

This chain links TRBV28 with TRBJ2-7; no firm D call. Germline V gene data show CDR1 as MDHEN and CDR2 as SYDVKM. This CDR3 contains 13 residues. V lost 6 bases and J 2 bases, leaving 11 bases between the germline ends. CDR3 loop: CASRAWATYEQYF. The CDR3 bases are TGTGCCAGCAGAGCCTGGGCGACCTACGAGCAGTACTTC.

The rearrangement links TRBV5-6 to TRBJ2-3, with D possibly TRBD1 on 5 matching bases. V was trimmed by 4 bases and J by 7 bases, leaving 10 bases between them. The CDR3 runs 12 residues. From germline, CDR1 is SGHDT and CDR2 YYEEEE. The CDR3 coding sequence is TGTGCCAGCAGCGTTCAGGGATATACGCAGTATTTT. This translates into CASSVQGYTQYF.

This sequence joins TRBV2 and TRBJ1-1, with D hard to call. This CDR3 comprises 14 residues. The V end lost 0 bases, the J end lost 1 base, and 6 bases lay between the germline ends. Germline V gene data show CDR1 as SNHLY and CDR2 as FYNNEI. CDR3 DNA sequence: TGTGCCAGCAGTGAAGCGGCGGGGAACACTGAAGCTTTCTTT. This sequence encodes CASSEAAGNTEAFF.

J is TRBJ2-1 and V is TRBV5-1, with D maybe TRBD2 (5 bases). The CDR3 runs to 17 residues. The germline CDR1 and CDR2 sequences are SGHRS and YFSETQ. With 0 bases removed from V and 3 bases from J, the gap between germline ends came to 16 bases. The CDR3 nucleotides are TGCGCCAGCAGCTTGGGGACCTCTATGCGGGTCTACAATGAGCAGTTCTTC. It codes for CASSLGTSMRVYNEQFF.

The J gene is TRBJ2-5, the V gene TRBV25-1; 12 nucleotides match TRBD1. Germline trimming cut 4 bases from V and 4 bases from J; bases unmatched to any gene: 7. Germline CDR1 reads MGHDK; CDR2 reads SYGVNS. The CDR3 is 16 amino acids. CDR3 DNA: TGTGCCAGCAGTGCAAGACCGGGACAGGGGGCAGAGACCCAGTACTTC. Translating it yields CASSARPGQGAETQYF.

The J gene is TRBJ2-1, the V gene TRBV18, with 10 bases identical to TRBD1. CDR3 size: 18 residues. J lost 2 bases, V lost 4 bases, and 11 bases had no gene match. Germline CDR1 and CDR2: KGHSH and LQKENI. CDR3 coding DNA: TGTGCCAGCTCACTCAAATTGGGACAGGGGTATACCTACAATGAGCAGTTCTTC. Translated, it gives CASSLKLGQGYTYNEQFF. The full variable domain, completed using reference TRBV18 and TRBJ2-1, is NAGVMQNPRHLVRRRGQEARLRCSPMKGHSHVYWYRQLPEEGLKFMVYLQKENIIDESGMPKERFSAEFPKEGPSILRIQQVVRGDSAAYFCASSLKLGQGYTYNEQFFGPGTRLTVL.

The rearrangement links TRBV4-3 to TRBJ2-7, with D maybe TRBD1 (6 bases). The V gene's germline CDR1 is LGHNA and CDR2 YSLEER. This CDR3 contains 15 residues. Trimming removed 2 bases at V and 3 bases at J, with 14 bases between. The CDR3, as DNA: TGCGCCAGCAGCCAACAGACAGGCCTCTTCTACGAGCAGTACTTC. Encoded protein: CASSQQTGLFYEQYF.

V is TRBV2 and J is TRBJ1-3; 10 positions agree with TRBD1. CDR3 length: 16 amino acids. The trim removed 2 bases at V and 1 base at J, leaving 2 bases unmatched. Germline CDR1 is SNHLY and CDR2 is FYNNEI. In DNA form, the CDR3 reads TGTGCCAGCAGTGAATGGGACAGGGGATCTGGAAACACCATATATTTT. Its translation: CASSEWDRGSGNTIYF.

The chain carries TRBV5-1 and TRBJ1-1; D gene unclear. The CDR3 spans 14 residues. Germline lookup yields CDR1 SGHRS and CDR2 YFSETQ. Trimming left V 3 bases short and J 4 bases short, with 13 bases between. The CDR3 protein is CASSSQVEGTEAFF. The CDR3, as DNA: TGCGCCAGCAGCTCGCAGGTTGAGGGCACTGAAGCTTTCTTT.

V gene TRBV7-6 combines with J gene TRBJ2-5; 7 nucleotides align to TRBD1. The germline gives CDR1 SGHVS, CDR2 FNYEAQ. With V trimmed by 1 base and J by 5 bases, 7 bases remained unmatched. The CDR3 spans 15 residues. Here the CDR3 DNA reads TGTGCCAGCAGCTTAGGAGGGGGCCTTGGGGAGACCCAGTACTTC. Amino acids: CASSLGGGLGETQYF.

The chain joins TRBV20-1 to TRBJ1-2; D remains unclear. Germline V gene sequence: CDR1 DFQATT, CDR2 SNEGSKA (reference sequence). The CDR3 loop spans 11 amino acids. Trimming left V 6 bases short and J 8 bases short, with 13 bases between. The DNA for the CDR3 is TGCAGTGCCGGACGAGGGTGGGGCTACACCTTC. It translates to CSAGRGWGYTF.

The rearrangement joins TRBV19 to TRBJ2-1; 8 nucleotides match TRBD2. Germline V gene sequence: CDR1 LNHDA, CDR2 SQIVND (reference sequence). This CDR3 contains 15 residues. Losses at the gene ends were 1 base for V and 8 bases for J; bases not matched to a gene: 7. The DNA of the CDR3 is TGTGCCAGTAGTATAGTAGGGCTAGCGGGTGATGAGCAGTTCTTC. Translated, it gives CASSIVGLAGDEQFF. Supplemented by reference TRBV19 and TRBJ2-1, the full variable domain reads DGGITQSPKYLFRKEGQNVTLSCEQNLNHDAMYWYRQDPGQGLRLIYYSQIVNDFQKGDIAEGYSVSREKKESFPLTVTSAQKNPTAFYLCASSIVGLAGDEQFFGPGTRLTVL.

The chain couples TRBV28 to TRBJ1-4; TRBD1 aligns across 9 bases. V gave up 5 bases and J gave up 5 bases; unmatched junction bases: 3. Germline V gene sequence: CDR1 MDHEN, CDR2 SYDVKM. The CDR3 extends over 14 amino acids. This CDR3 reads CASSRTGVNEKLFF. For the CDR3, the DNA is TGTGCCAGCAGTAGGACAGGGGTGAATGAAAAACTGTTTTTT.

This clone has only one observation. The CDR3 spells CASGSSGTGGDAFF. CDR3 DNA: TGTGCTAGTGGTTCCTCCGGGACAGGGGGCGACGCTTTCTTT. The V call is TRBV12-5, the J call TRBJ1-1, with 12 positions matching TRBD1. The CDR3 is 14 amino acids. Germline V gene data show CDR1 as LGHNT and CDR2 as FRNRAP. V lost 4 bases to trimming and J lost 11 bases; unmatched junction nucleotides: 8.

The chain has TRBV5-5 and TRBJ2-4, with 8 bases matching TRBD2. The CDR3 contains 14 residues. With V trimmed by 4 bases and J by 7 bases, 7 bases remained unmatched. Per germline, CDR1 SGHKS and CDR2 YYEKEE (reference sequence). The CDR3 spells CASSTASGSNIQYF. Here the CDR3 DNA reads TGTGCCAGCAGCACTGCGAGCGGGAGCAACATTCAGTACTTC.